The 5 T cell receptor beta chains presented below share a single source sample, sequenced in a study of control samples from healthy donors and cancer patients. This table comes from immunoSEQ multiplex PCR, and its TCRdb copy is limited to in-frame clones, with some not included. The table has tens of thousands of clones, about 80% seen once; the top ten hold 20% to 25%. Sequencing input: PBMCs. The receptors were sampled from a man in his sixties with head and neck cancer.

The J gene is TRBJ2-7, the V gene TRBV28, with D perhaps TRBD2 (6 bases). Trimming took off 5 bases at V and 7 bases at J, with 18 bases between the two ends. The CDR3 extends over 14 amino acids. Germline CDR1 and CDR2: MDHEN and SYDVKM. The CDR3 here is CASSPPGEEWEQYF. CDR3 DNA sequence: TGTGCCAGCAGTCCCCCCGGGGAGGAGTGGGAGCAGTACTTC.

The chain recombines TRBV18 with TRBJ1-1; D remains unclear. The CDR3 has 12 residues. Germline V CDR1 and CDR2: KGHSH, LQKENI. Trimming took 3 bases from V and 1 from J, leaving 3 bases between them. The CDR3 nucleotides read TGTGCCAGCTCACCGGGGAACACTGAAGCTTTCTTT. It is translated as CASSPGNTEAFF.

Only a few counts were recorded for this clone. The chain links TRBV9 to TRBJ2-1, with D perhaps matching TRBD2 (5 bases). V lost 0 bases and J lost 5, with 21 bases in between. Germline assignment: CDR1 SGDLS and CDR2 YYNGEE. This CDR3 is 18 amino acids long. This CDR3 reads CASSVALGIGLMHNEQFF. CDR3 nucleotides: TGTGCCAGCAGCGTAGCTTTAGGAATCGGACTGATGCACAATGAGCAGTTCTTC.

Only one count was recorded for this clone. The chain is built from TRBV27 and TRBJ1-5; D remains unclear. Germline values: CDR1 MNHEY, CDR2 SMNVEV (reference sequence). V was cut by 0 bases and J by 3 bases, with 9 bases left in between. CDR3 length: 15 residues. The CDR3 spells CASSLSSGVNQPQHF. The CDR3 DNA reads TGTGCCAGCAGTTTATCGTCAGGAGTCAATCAGCCCCAGCATTTT.

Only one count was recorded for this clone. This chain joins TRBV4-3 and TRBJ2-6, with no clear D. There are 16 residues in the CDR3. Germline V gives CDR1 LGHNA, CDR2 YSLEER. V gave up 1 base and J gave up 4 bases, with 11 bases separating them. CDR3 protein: CASSQARVSGANVLTF. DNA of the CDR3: TGCGCCAGCAGCCAAGCTAGGGTTTCGGGGGCCAACGTCCTGACTTTC.